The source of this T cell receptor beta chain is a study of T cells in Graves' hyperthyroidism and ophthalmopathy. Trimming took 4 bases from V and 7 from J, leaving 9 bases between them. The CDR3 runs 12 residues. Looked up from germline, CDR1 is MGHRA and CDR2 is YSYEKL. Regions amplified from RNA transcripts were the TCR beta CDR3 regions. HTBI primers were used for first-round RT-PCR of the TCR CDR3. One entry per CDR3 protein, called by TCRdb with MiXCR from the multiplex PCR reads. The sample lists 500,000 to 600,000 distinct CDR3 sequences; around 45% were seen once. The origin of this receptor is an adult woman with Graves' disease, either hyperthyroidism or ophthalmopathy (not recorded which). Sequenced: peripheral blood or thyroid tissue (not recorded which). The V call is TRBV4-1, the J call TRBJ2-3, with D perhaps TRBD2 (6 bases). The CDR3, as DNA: TGCGCCAGCAGCCGAGGAGGGAATACGCAGTATTTT. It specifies CASSRGGNTQYF.